These 3 T cell receptor beta chains came from one sample sequenced in a study of blood T cell repertoires in COVID-19. Sequenced by immunoSEQ multiplex PCR; TCRdb stores in-frame clones only, minus some. The data contain some 250,000 clones, roughly 86% of them seen just once; the ten biggest clones take up less than 4%. Sequences were obtained from peripheral blood. All receptors come from a woman in her twenties or thirties who had recovered from COVID-19.

CDR3 in DNA: TGTGCCAGCAGTCAGGGGGAGACCCAGTACTTC. This gives the protein CASSQGETQYF. The genes are TRBV6-2 or TRBV6-3 and TRBJ2-5; D perhaps matches TRBD1 (6 bases). CDR1 is MNHEY and CDR2 is SVGEGT in the germline V gene. The CDR3 contains 11 residues. V shed 5 bases and J shed 5 bases, with 6 bases lying between them.

The chain employs TRBV2 and TRBJ2-1, with 7 nucleotides matching TRBD1. The CDR3 contains 14 residues. The V gene's germline CDR1 is SNHLY and CDR2 FYNNEI. The V gene end was trimmed by 7 bases and the J gene end by 4 bases; junction bases not matched to a gene: 7. CDR3 sequence (DNA): TGTGCCAGCATAACTGGGGACAGATACAATGAGCAGTTCTTC. It is translated as CASITGDRYNEQFF.

As for this clone: Other DNA sequences within the sample encode an identical CDR3. The chain joins TRBV7-7 to TRBJ2-3, with D possibly TRBD2 on 5 matching bases. CDR3 length: 15 amino acids. V gave up 1 base and J gave up 1 base, with 9 bases separating them. Germline loops: CDR1 SSHAT, CDR2 FNYEAQ (reference sequence). DNA for the CDR3: TGTGCCAGCAGCTTAGGATCCGGGGGCACAGATACGCAGTATTTT. Translating gives CASSLGSGGTDTQYF.